One sample yielded the 31 T cell receptor delta chains listed below, sequenced in a study of Vδ1+ human thymocytes. Notes on the study in general: Thymic TRG and TRD repertoires appeared highly polyclonal.

RNA was extracted from the cells and then reverse transcribed. CDR3 amplicons came from multiplex PCR with pooled V-gene forward and constant-region reverse primers. TCRdb repeated clone calling on the multiplex PCR reads with CATT. The sample has 70,000 or so delta-chain clones; about 35% are singletons. These receptors are not linked to any known antigen. The sequenced sample consisted of Vdelta1+ gamma-delta thymocytes from the thymus. Documented subset: FACS-sorted CD3+ TCRalphabeta- TCRVdelta1+ TCRVdelta2- thymocytes. The receptors were sampled from a boy in the first two years of life who had congenital heart surgery.

The chain joins TRDV1 to TRDJ1; 10 nucleotides align to TRDD3. Germline values: CDR1 TSWWSYY, CDR2 QGS. CDR3 length: 20 amino acids. Losses at the gene ends were 1 base for V and 1 base for J; bases not matched to a gene: 15. This chain's CDR3 is CALGERRLHGGYWGTDKLIF. In DNA form, the CDR3 reads TGTGCTCTTGGGGAACGGCGTCTACATGGGGGATACTGGGGCACCGATAAACTCATCTTT.

V is TRDV2 and J is TRDJ1; 7 bases are shared with TRDD3. Per the germline V gene, CDR1 is GEAIGNYY and CDR2 is EKD. There are 16 residues in the CDR3. The CDR3 nucleotides are TGTGCAACGGGGACTGGGGCCTCCGGGAGGTGCGATAAACTCATCTTT. Its translation: CATGTGASGRCDKLIF.

There are a few counts of this clone. The chain is built from TRDV1 and TRDJ1; no reliable D call. CDR3 length: 17 amino acids. V gave up 0 bases and J gave up 4 bases, with 18 bases separating them. Germline-derived CDR1 and CDR2 are TSWWSYY and QGS. The CDR3 loop is CALGELGPSILFDKLIF. The CDR3 DNA sequence: TGTGCTCTTGGGGAACTTGGCCCCTCCATCCTCTTCGATAAACTCATCTTT.

This clone has a single count. The V and J genes are TRDV1 and TRDJ1; the match to TRDD3 covers 9 bases. Losses at the gene ends were 5 bases for V and 1 base for J; bases not matched to a gene: 26. In germline, CDR1 is TSWWSYY, CDR2 QGS. The CDR3 contains 22 residues. CDR3 DNA: TGTGCTCTTGGGACCCCTTCTCCTCACTGGGGGACCTTCCTTACCCTCACCGATAAACTCATCTTT. Its translation: CALGTPSPHWGTFLTLTDKLIF.

As for this clone: One end of the junction does not line up with germline, which may come from a read error. V and J are TRDV1 and TRDJ1; 7 nucleotides line up with TRDD3. This CDR3 spans 22 amino acids. CDR1 TSWWSYY and CDR2 QGS come from the germline V gene. The CDR3 is CALGALKTLLVAGGLYTDKPIF. Written as DNA, the CDR3 is TGTGCTCTTGGGGCGCTAAAAACCCTACTAGTGGCTGGGGGTTTGTACACCGATAAACCCATCTTT.

The rearrangement uses TRDV1 and TRDJ1; TRDD3 agrees at 11 bases. Looked up from germline, CDR1 is TSWWSYY and CDR2 is QGS. This CDR3 region has 18 residues. Trimming at V came to 7 bases and at J to 0 bases, leaving 13 bases not matched to a gene. For the CDR3, the DNA is TGTGCTCTTGCCCTACTGACCTGGGGGATACACGACACCGATAAACTCATCTTT. Translation gives CALALLTWGIHDTDKLIF.

This clone has just a few counts. The chain has TRDV1 and TRDJ1, with D perhaps TRDD2 or TRDD3 (5 bases each). Germline V gene lookup returns CDR1 TSWWSYY and CDR2 QGS. CDR3 length: 16 residues. The V end was cut by 6 bases, the J end by 0 bases, with 17 bases between. The CDR3 nucleotides read TGTGCTCTTGGCCCCTTCGCGGGGGTCTACACCGATAAACTCATCTTT. Translation gives CALGPFAGVYTDKLIF.

The chain has TRDV2 and TRDJ1; the match to TRDD3 covers 9 bases. V lost 0 bases to trimming and J lost 3 bases; unmatched junction nucleotides: 7. CDR3 length: 16 amino acids. CDR1 is GEAIGNYY, CDR2 EKD, per germline. CDR3 amino acids: CACDTGGYSSADKLIF. The CDR3 DNA sequence: TGTGCCTGTGACACCGGGGGATACAGTTCGGCCGATAAACTCATCTTT.

This clone was observed many times. The rearrangement links TRDV2 to TRDJ1, with 9 nucleotides matching TRDD3. J lost 4 bases, V lost 7 bases, and 18 bases had no gene match. The germline CDR1 and CDR2 sequences are GEAIGNYY and EKD. This CDR3 has 17 residues. The CDR3 spells CAWNYWGNPVHVDKLIF. CDR3 nucleotide sequence: TGTGCCTGGAACTACTGGGGGAACCCGGTGCACGTCGATAAACTCATCTTT.

This chain uses TRDV1 with TRDJ2; 7 bases agree with TRDD3. V lost 2 bases and J lost 7; bases outside the gene matches: 25. The CDR3 sequence is 21 residues long. Germline V CDR1 and CDR2: TSWWSYY, QGS. Here the CDR3 DNA reads TGTGCTCTTGGGGAAGAAGGTATAAGGGACTGGGGTCTACACCCGCGAGCACAACTCTTCTTT. It codes for CALGEEGIRDWGLHPRAQLFF.

Comments on this clone: Other DNA sequences from this sample encode an identical CDR3 as well. V usage is TRDV1 and J usage is TRDJ1, with 13 bases fitting TRDD3. The germline V gene has CDR1 TSWWSYY and CDR2 QGS. The V gene end was trimmed by 6 bases and the J gene end by 3 bases; junction bases not matched to a gene: 25. The CDR3 runs to 22 residues. CDR3 bases: TGTGCTCTTGGTTTCGGGTTTACCGTACCCAGTACTGGGGGATACGCTGCCGATAAACTCATCTTT. Its translation is CALGFGFTVPSTGGYAADKLIF.

The chain joins TRDV1 to TRDJ1, with 12 positions matching TRDD3. The CDR3 covers 24 residues. Germline trimming cut 5 bases from V and 0 bases from J; bases unmatched to any gene: 28. CDR1 is TSWWSYY and CDR2 is QGS in the germline V gene. CDR3 region: CALGNPLGPYETTGGYTYTDKLIF. CDR3 DNA: TGTGCTCTTGGGAACCCCCTCGGTCCCTACGAGACTACTGGGGGATACACGTACACCGATAAACTCATCTTT.

This chain joins TRDV1 and TRDJ1; 10 bases are shared with TRDD3. This CDR3 is built from 22 residues. From germline, CDR1 is TSWWSYY and CDR2 QGS. V trimming: 9 bases; J trimming: 0 bases; junction bases outside the gene matches: 28. CDR3: CALVPCRDAGGYKTAYTDKLIF. The CDR3 coding sequence is TGTGCTCTGGTTCCCTGTCGGGATGCTGGGGGATATAAAACCGCGTACACCGATAAACTCATCTTT.

This clone was detected a few times. The chain is built from TRDV1 and TRDJ1, with 13 nucleotides matching TRDD3. The CDR3 is made up of 20 amino acids. V shed 0 bases, J shed 4 bases, and the junction held 14 bases outside the gene matches. Germline lookup yields CDR1 TSWWSYY and CDR2 QGS. CDR3 protein: CALGELRSSYWGIRGDKLIF. The CDR3 region has the DNA TGTGCTCTTGGGGAACTTAGATCCTCGTACTGGGGGATACGGGGCGATAAACTCATCTTT.

The chain combines TRDV1 with TRDJ1, with TRDD3 identical over 12 bases. The V gene's germline CDR1 is TSWWSYY and CDR2 QGS. The CDR3 runs to 23 residues. J gave up 2 bases and V 1 base, and 23 bases lay outside the gene matches. The CDR3: CALGEPSLGGAGGYARWTDKLIF. As DNA, the CDR3 is TGTGCTCTTGGGGAACCTTCCCTTGGGGGTGCTGGGGGATACGCCCGTTGGACCGATAAACTCATCTTT.

V is TRDV1 and J is TRDJ1; 9 nucleotides line up with TRDD3. Germline V gene data show CDR1 as TSWWSYY and CDR2 as QGS. The CDR3 length is 21 residues. V trimming: 1 base; J trimming: 8 bases; junction bases outside the gene matches: 26. CDR3 sequence (DNA): TGTGCTCTTGGGGAACGCGACACGATTCCTACCGTACTGGGGGACGCGGCGAAACTCATCTTT. It yields the protein CALGERDTIPTVLGDAAKLIF.

This clone was detected a few times. This chain uses TRDV1 with TRDJ1; D uncertain. The germline CDR1 and CDR2 sequences are TSWWSYY and QGS. The length of the CDR3 is 16 residues. Trimming took off 2 bases at V and 3 bases at J, with 16 bases between the two ends. CDR3 residues: CALGELLRDDPDKLIF. In DNA, the CDR3 is TGTGCTCTTGGGGAATTACTTCGGGACGACCCCGATAAACTCATCTTT.

This clone was counted between two and nine times. The chain recombines TRDV1 with TRDJ1, with D tentatively TRDD3 (6 bases). Trimming removed 3 bases at V and 0 bases at J, with 29 bases between. In germline, CDR1 is TSWWSYY, CDR2 QGS. This CDR3 is built from 21 residues. CDR3 region: CALGDHLPRDTMGRYTDKLIF. The CDR3 region has the DNA TGTGCTCTTGGGGACCACCTGCCCCGCGATACGATGGGACGGTACACCGATAAACTCATCTTT.

The chain has TRDV1 and TRDJ1, with TRDD3 matching 10 bases. The V gene end was trimmed by 1 base and the J gene end by 3 bases; junction bases not matched to a gene: 14. CDR1 and CDR2 (germline): TSWWSYY, QGS. The CDR3 length is 19 residues. The CDR3: CALGEPRLTYWGIADKLIF. CDR3 DNA: TGTGCTCTTGGGGAACCGCGCTTAACATACTGGGGGATCGCCGATAAACTCATCTTT.

V gene TRDV1 combines with J gene TRDJ1; TRDD3 might be the D (7 bases). This CDR3 contains 21 residues. From germline, CDR1 is TSWWSYY and CDR2 QGS. V was trimmed by 4 bases and J by 0 bases, leaving 30 bases between them. This CDR3 is CALGARPSVDITGDDTDKLIF. The CDR3 DNA sequence: TGTGCTCTTGGGGCCAGGCCTTCCGTCGATATTACTGGGGATGACACCGATAAACTCATCTTT.

V and J are TRDV1 and TRDJ1, with D perhaps matching TRDD2 (6 bases). The CDR3 covers 22 residues. From germline, CDR1 is TSWWSYY and CDR2 QGS. V lost 0 bases and J 0 bases, leaving 29 bases between the germline ends. The CDR3 sequence is CALGELPILRAYIPLDTDKLIF. CDR3 DNA: TGTGCTCTTGGGGAACTTCCCATCCTACGAGCGTACATTCCTCTGGACACCGATAAACTCATCTTT.

This chain joins TRDV1 and TRDJ1; D perhaps matches TRDD2 (6 bases). The CDR3 loop spans 21 amino acids. Deletions cut 3 bases from V and 0 bases from J, with 29 bases between. Germline-derived CDR1 and CDR2 are TSWWSYY and QGS. As DNA, the CDR3 is TGTGCTCTTGGGGATCCGCGAGGAGGGTTCCTCCTACGTTTGTACACCGATAAACTCATCTTT. It encodes CALGDPRGGFLLRLYTDKLIF.

The chain recombines TRDV1 with TRDJ1, with TRDD3 identical over 7 bases. The CDR3 contains 21 residues. Germline V gene lookup returns CDR1 TSWWSYY and CDR2 QGS. The V segment lost 1 base and the J segment 1 base; nucleotides outside the gene matches: 21. The CDR3 DNA follows: TGTGCTCTTGGGGAACGAGGTCCTTTCTGGGGGCCCCGCCTTGGCACCGATAAACTCATCTTT. Translated: CALGERGPFWGPRLGTDKLIF.

This clone has a single count. The chain recombines TRDV1 with TRDJ1; 13 bases are shared with TRDD3. The V segment lost 5 bases and the J segment 2 bases; nucleotides outside the gene matches: 29. There are 24 residues in the CDR3. CDR1 and CDR2 (germline): TSWWSYY, QGS. The CDR3, as DNA: TGTGCTCTTGGGAAATATTCCTACTCCCGACTGGGGGATACGCGTGTGGGCTTTACCGATAAACTCATCTTT. This translates into CALGKYSYSRLGDTRVGFTDKLIF.

This rearrangement joins TRDV1 to TRDJ1, with 9 bases matching TRDD3. This CDR3 region has 17 residues. The V segment lost 2 bases and the J segment 0 bases; nucleotides outside the gene matches: 7. In germline, CDR1 is TSWWSYY, CDR2 QGS. The CDR3 bases are TGTGCTCTTGGGGAATTGGGGATACGCCCGTACACCGATAAACTCATCTTT. Encoded protein: CALGELGIRPYTDKLIF.

The chain recombines TRDV1 with TRDJ1, with 7 bases aligning to TRDD3. The length of the CDR3 is 21 residues. The germline gives CDR1 TSWWSYY, CDR2 QGS. The ends lost 0 bases at V and 4 bases at J; junction bases unmatched: 23. The CDR3 nucleotides read TGTGCTCTTGGGGAACTTCCTCTGTGCCACATAACTGGGGACTGGGACGATAAACTCATCTTT. Amino acids: CALGELPLCHITGDWDDKLIF.

The V gene is TRDV1, the J gene TRDJ1; 10 bases are shared with TRDD3. This CDR3 contains 21 residues. Germline-derived CDR1 and CDR2 are TSWWSYY and QGS. Germline trimming cut 3 bases from V and 1 base from J; bases unmatched to any gene: 20. The CDR3 nucleotides are TGTGCTCTTGGGGAGACTTCCTACTTCATAGGGGGGATACGCTTCACCGATAAACTCATCTTT. This codes for CALGETSYFIGGIRFTDKLIF.

This clone was detected only a few times. The V and J genes are TRDV2 and TRDJ1, with D hard to call. Trimming pared 5 bases from V and 0 bases from J, leaving 9 bases between. The CDR3 has 13 residues. CDR1 is GEAIGNYY, CDR2 EKD, per germline. CDR3 residues: CACGHPHTDKLIF. CDR3 DNA: TGTGCCTGTGGCCACCCCCACACCGATAAACTCATCTTT.

V and J are TRDV1 and TRDJ1, with 7 positions matching TRDD2. The V gene end was trimmed by 3 bases and the J gene end by 1 base; junction bases not matched to a gene: 20. The germline CDR1 and CDR2 sequences are TSWWSYY and QGS. The CDR3 has 20 residues. CDR3 loop: CALGDLPPRTTGRGTDKLIF. CDR3 DNA sequence: TGTGCTCTTGGGGACCTTCCTCCTCGGACGACGGGGAGGGGCACCGATAAACTCATCTTT.

A few counts support this clone. This chain connects TRDV1 to TRDJ1; 10 nucleotides agree with TRDD3. The CDR3 length is 23 residues. The germline V gene encodes CDR1 TSWWSYY and CDR2 QGS. V was pared by 1 base and J by 0 bases, with 23 bases of the junction left unmatched. In DNA form, the CDR3 reads TGTGCTCTTGGGGAACGGCATCCACCCCTCCCCGTACTGGGGGATCCTAACACCGATAAACTCATCTTT. Translation gives CALGERHPPLPVLGDPNTDKLIF.

The chain joins TRDV1 to TRDJ1; 13 bases fit TRDD3. The CDR3 extends over 21 amino acids. Germline CDR1 TSWWSYY, CDR2 QGS. V lost 1 base and J lost 4; bases outside the gene matches: 18. This CDR3 reads CALGERTYWGIRLGVNDKLIF. CDR3 coding DNA: TGTGCTCTTGGGGAACGGACCTACTGGGGGATACGCTTGGGTGTTAACGATAAACTCATCTTT.